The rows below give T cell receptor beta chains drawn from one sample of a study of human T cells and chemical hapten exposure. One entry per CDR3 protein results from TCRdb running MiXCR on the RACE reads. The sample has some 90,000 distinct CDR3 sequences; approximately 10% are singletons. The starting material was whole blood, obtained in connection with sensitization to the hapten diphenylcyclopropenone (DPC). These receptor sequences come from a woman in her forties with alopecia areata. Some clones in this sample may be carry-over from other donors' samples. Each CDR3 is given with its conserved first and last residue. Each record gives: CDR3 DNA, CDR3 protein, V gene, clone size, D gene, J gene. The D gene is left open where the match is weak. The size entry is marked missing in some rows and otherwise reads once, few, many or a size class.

CDR3 DNA: TGTGCCAGCAGCGTAGGGACAATGGGCATTCAGTACTTC; CDR3 protein: CASSVGTMGIQYF; V gene: TRBV9; clone size: -; D gene: -; J gene: TRBJ2-4
CDR3 DNA: TGTGCCAGCAGTTACGGCCACACTGAAGCTTTCTTT; CDR3 protein: CASSYGHTEAFF; V gene: TRBV6-6; clone size: few; D gene: -; J gene: TRBJ1-1
CDR3 DNA: TGTGCCTGGAGTCACCGGGACCGAGAAGCTTTCTTT; CDR3 protein: CAWSHRDREAFF; V gene: TRBV30; clone size: few; D gene: -; J gene: TRBJ1-1
CDR3 DNA: TGTGCCAGCAGCTTAACGGGGGTTATGGGATACAATGAGCAGTTCTTC; CDR3 protein: CASSLTGVMGYNEQFF; V gene: TRBV3-1; clone size: medium-sized; D gene: -; J gene: TRBJ2-1
CDR3 DNA: TGCAGTGCTACGGAGTCAGTCGTACAGCCCCAGCATTTT; CDR3 protein: CSATESVVQPQHF; V gene: TRBV20-1; clone size: many; D gene: -; J gene: TRBJ1-5
CDR3 DNA: TGTGCCAGCAGCCCCGACAGACAAGAGACCCAGTACTTC; CDR3 protein: CASSPDRQETQYF; V gene: TRBV7-2; clone size: many; D gene: -; J gene: TRBJ2-5
CDR3 DNA: TGTGCCAGCAGTTACCGCCGCGCGAAGGGGATGGACGCAGATACGCAGTATTTT; CDR3 protein: CASSYRRAKGMDADTQYF; V gene: TRBV6-2/TRBV6-3; clone size: few; D gene: -; J gene: TRBJ2-3
CDR3 DNA: TGTGCCAGCAGCGGCCCCGGACTAGCGGGAGGATTTCACGGGGAGCTGTTTTTT; CDR3 protein: CASSGPGLAGGFHGELFF; V gene: TRBV7-6; clone size: many; D gene: TRBD2; J gene: TRBJ2-2
CDR3 DNA: TGTGCCAGCGCTAGACAGGGCGAAAAACTGTTTTTT; CDR3 protein: CASARQGEKLFF; V gene: TRBV7-9; clone size: -; D gene: TRBD1; J gene: TRBJ1-4
CDR3 DNA: TGTGCCAGCGGCGGAAACATTCAGTACTTC; CDR3 protein: CASGGNIQYF; V gene: TRBV28; clone size: many; D gene: -; J gene: TRBJ2-4
CDR3 DNA: TGTGCCTGGGGACGCGACAGGGTTGAAAAGACCCAGTACTTC; CDR3 protein: CAWGRDRVEKTQYF; V gene: TRBV30; clone size: -; D gene: TRBD1; J gene: TRBJ2-5
CDR3 DNA: TGTGCCAGCAGCCAAGATGTCAGGAGTTTCACTAGCACAGATACGCAGTATTTT; CDR3 protein: CASSQDVRSFTSTDTQYF; V gene: TRBV14; clone size: -; D gene: -; J gene: TRBJ2-3
CDR3 DNA: TGTGCCAGCCGCGCCGGGACAGGGGTCCTGGGGGGTCAGCCCCAGCATTTT; CDR3 protein: CASRAGTGVLGGQPQHF; V gene: TRBV27; clone size: many; D gene: TRBD1; J gene: TRBJ1-5
CDR3 DNA: TGTGCCAGCATCGAAGGGGTAGCAGGGGGCGAGCAGTACTTC; CDR3 protein: CASIEGVAGGEQYF; V gene: TRBV2; clone size: many; D gene: TRBD1; J gene: TRBJ2-7
CDR3 DNA: TGTGCCAGCTCACCGACGAGGGGAGGGGAGCACCACGAGCAGTACTTC; CDR3 protein: CASSPTRGGEHHEQYF; V gene: TRBV18; clone size: many; D gene: TRBD2; J gene: TRBJ2-7
CDR3 DNA: TGTGCCAGCAGCCCGCGGGGAGGGGGAGTGTCCTACGAGCAGTACTTC; CDR3 protein: CASSPRGGGVSYEQYF; V gene: TRBV9; clone size: many; D gene: -; J gene: TRBJ2-7
CDR3 DNA: TGTGCAACAGCATTGAAGACAGGGGGCTACGAGCAGTACTTC; CDR3 protein: CATALKTGGYEQYF; V gene: TRBV7-9; clone size: many; D gene: TRBD1; J gene: TRBJ2-7
CDR3 DNA: TGTGCCAGCTCACCACCTCCAAGGAGTGAAAAACTGTTTTTT; CDR3 protein: CASSPPPRSEKLFF; V gene: TRBV18; clone size: few; D gene: -; J gene: TRBJ1-4
CDR3 DNA: TGTGCCAGCAGTACCCCCGCCCATGAGCAGTTCTTC; CDR3 protein: CASSTPAHEQFF; V gene: TRBV28; clone size: -; D gene: -; J gene: TRBJ2-1
CDR3 DNA: TGCGCCAGCAGCCAAGACTTGGGGACTAGTCACAATGAGCAGTTCTTC; CDR3 protein: CASSQDLGTSHNEQFF; V gene: TRBV4-1; clone size: many; D gene: TRBD2; J gene: TRBJ2-1
CDR3 DNA: TGCAGCGTTGAAACCGACGTCAACTCTGGGGCCAACGTCCTGACTTTC; CDR3 protein: CSVETDVNSGANVLTF; V gene: TRBV29-1; clone size: -; D gene: -; J gene: TRBJ2-6
CDR3 DNA: TGTGCCAGCAGCCAAGGCTTTGATACGCAGTATTTT; CDR3 protein: CASSQGFDTQYF; V gene: TRBV7-9; clone size: few; D gene: -; J gene: TRBJ2-3
CDR3 DNA: TGTGCCAGCAGCTCCCAAGGCGGGGGTTACGAGCAGTACTTC; CDR3 protein: CASSSQGGGYEQYF; V gene: TRBV7-2; clone size: many; D gene: TRBD2; J gene: TRBJ2-7
CDR3 DNA: TGTGCCAGCAGCCTTTGGACAGGAACCAACTATGGCTACACCTTC; CDR3 protein: CASSLWTGTNYGYTF; V gene: TRBV7-2; clone size: many; D gene: TRBD1; J gene: TRBJ1-2
CDR3 DNA: TGCAGCGTAAGGGGAGTCGGTGGTGAAAAACTGTTTTTT; CDR3 protein: CSVRGVGGEKLFF; V gene: TRBV29-1; clone size: -; D gene: -; J gene: TRBJ1-4
CDR3 DNA: TGTGCCAGGTCACCGGGACGCGCCTACGAGCAGTACTTC; CDR3 protein: CARSPGRAYEQYF; V gene: TRBV2; clone size: few; D gene: -; J gene: TRBJ2-7
CDR3 DNA: TGTGCCAGCAGTTTAGTGAGTCCGAGGACGGATACGCAGTATTTT; CDR3 protein: CASSLVSPRTDTQYF; V gene: TRBV12-3/TRBV12-4; clone size: many; D gene: -; J gene: TRBJ2-3
CDR3 DNA: TGCAGCGTCCATAATGAAAAACTGTTTTTT; CDR3 protein: CSVHNEKLFF; V gene: TRBV29-1; clone size: few; D gene: -; J gene: TRBJ1-4
CDR3 DNA: TGCAGTGCTAGAGATTCCGACCGCGTCGTCGACAATGAGCAGTTCTTC; CDR3 protein: CSARDSDRVVDNEQFF; V gene: TRBV20-1; clone size: many; D gene: -; J gene: TRBJ2-1
CDR3 DNA: TGTGCCAGCTCAGGCCAGCGTGCAGAGACCCAGTACTTC; CDR3 protein: CASSGQRAETQYF; V gene: TRBV18; clone size: many; D gene: -; J gene: TRBJ2-5
CDR3 DNA: TGTGCCAGCAGTGGGGGACAGGGTAACGGGGAGCTGTTTTTT; CDR3 protein: CASSGGQGNGELFF; V gene: TRBV12-3/TRBV12-4; clone size: large; D gene: TRBD1; J gene: TRBJ2-2
CDR3 DNA: TGTGCCAGCAGCGTAGAAGGCCGACCGAGCTCCTACGAGCAGTACTTC; CDR3 protein: CASSVEGRPSSYEQYF; V gene: TRBV9; clone size: many; D gene: -; J gene: TRBJ2-7
CDR3 DNA: TGTGCCACCGGACAGGGCGTTAGGACTGAAGCTTTCTTT; CDR3 protein: CATGQGVRTEAFF; V gene: TRBV7-3; clone size: -; D gene: TRBD1; J gene: TRBJ1-1
CDR3 DNA: TGTGCCAGCAGCGAAAGGCCCGGGGGAAACACTGAAGCTTTCTTT; CDR3 protein: CASSERPGGNTEAFF; V gene: TRBV5-4; clone size: few; D gene: -; J gene: TRBJ1-1
CDR3 DNA: TGCAGTGCTAGGGTGGCAGCCTTTAGCTCCTACGAGCAGTACTTC; CDR3 protein: CSARVAAFSSYEQYF; V gene: TRBV20-1; clone size: many; D gene: -; J gene: TRBJ2-7
CDR3 DNA: TGTGCCAGCAGCCAAGCTTGGCATAACTACGAGCAGTACTTC; CDR3 protein: CASSQAWHNYEQYF; V gene: TRBV4-2; clone size: few; D gene: -; J gene: TRBJ2-7
CDR3 DNA: TGTGCCAGCAGTTACGGTATGGAATCGGCCCAGTACTTC; CDR3 protein: CASSYGMESAQYF; V gene: TRBV6-2/TRBV6-3; clone size: few; D gene: -; J gene: TRBJ2-5